In this sample, the clone carrying this T cell receptor beta chain turned up a few times. Its antigen is currently unknown. The data were obtained in a study of cytomegalovirus exposure and HLA in healthy donors. Broader study findings: Links to common viral pathogens appeared, in a later analysis, for several of the most significant clusters. The study had only CMV serostatus as immune exposure information. The HLA-A and HLA-B alleles of most subjects were reportedly predicted accurately from TCR beta sequences.

Amplification used 60 Vbeta primers and 13 Jbeta primers. Repertoires were generated with immunoSEQ multiplex PCR, while TCRdb's copy carries only in-frame clones and drops some. The data contain around 37,000 clones, roughly 80% of them seen just once; the ten biggest clones take up roughly 2.5%. The sample taken for sequencing was PBMCs. The TCR sequence derives from a man between 45 and 60 years old in good health and CMV-seronegative.

In DNA, the CDR3 is TGTGCCTGGAGAAATACCCCGGAGTCCGATGGCTACACCTTC. Translation: CAWRNTPESDGYTF. The J gene is TRBJ1-2, the V gene TRBV30, with D hard to call. CDR1 GTSNPN and CDR2 SVGIG come from the germline V gene (reference sequence). The V gene lost 3 bases and the J gene lost 6 bases, with 17 bases spanning the gap. This CDR3 spans 14 amino acids.